This T cell receptor (beta chain) was documented in a study of shared clonotypes between healthy human individuals. General study points: A reduction in generation probabilities was seen for non-shared clonotypes relative to those shared by all four donors. Expectations were that clonotype sharing among donors would be affected by sequencing depth.

The CDR3 length is 15 residues. The V and J ends lost 2 bases and 4 bases, in that order; junction bases with no gene match: 2. The V gene's germline CDR1 is MNHEY and CDR2 SMNVEV (reference sequence). The assay ran at deep level. Sequenced by immunoSEQ multiplex PCR; TCRdb stores in-frame clones only, minus some. Of about 1,900,000 clones in the sample, approximately 95% were seen once. In the naive CD8 group, cells lacked CD45RO and were positively selected for CCR7, so terminally differentiated effector memory CD45RA+ cells were left out. Remarks on this clone: The antigen is undetermined. The sample has other DNA sequences that encode this CDR3 too.

The genes are TRBV27 and TRBJ2-7; 13 bases agree with TRBD2. This TCR was recovered from a man aged 18 to 35 in good health. The specimen sequenced was naive CD8+ T cells sorted from blood. The CDR3 nucleotides read TGTGCCAGCAGTTTAGGACTAGCGGGGGTTTACGAGCAGTACTTC. Translation gives CASSLGLAGVYEQYF.